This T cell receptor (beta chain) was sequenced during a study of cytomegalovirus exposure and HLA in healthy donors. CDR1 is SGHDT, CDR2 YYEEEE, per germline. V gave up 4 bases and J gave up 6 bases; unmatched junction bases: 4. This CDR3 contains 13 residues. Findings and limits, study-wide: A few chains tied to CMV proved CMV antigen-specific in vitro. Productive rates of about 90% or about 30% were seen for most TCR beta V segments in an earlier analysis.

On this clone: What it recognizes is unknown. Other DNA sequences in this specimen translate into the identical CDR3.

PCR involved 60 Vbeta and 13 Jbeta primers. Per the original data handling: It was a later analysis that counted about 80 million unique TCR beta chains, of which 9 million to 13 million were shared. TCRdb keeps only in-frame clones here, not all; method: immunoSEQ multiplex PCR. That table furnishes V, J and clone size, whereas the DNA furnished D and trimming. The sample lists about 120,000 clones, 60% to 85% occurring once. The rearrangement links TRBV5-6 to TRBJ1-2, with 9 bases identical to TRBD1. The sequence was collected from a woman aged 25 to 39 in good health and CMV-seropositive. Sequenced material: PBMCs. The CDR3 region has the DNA TGTGCCAGCAGCCCCAGGACAGGGGATGGCTACACCTTC. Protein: CASSPRTGDGYTF.